This T cell receptor beta chain derives from a study of T cells in Graves' hyperthyroidism and ophthalmopathy. Broader study findings: Ophthalmopathy got predicted by the model a median about six months before its onset.

Trimming took off 3 bases at V and 5 bases at J, with 13 bases between the two ends. The CDR3 is 14 residues long. The germline gives CDR1 DFQATT, CDR2 SNEGSKA (reference sequence). As regards this clonotype: Its antigen is not known.

TCR beta CDR3 regions were amplified from RNA. The HTBI primer set drove a first-round RT-PCR of the TCR CDR3. From the multiplex PCR reads, TCRdb called clonotypes with MiXCR, one entry per CDR3 protein. The sample shows about 580,000 distinct CDR3 sequences, around 46% of them seen only once. Specimen: peripheral blood or thyroid tissue (not recorded which). The rearrangement uses TRBV20-1 and TRBJ1-4; no reliable D call. The source of this sequence is a woman younger than 30 with Graves' hyperthyroidism. CDR3 sequence (DNA): TGCAGTGCTAGCTCTGCGACGGACAATGAAAAACTGTTTTTT. It encodes CSASSATDNEKLFF.